This T cell receptor beta chain was captured by sequencing in a study of cytomegalovirus exposure and HLA in healthy donors. Study-wide results and limits: The listing of roughly 160 TCR beta chains classed them as cytomegalovirus-associated.

On this clone: The target antigen is unknown.

The PCR ran on 60 Vbeta and 13 Jbeta primers. In the authors' methods: Unique TCR beta chains totaled around 86 million in a later count, with some 10 million of them shared. This table comes from immunoSEQ multiplex PCR, and its TCRdb copy is limited to in-frame clones, with some not included. V and J calls and clone size come straight from that table; D and trimming were deduced from the DNA. The sample lists approximately 150,000 clones; more than 65% were seen once. The CDR3 covers 15 residues. The trim removed 1 base at V and 9 bases at J, leaving 3 bases unmatched. Germline V CDR1 and CDR2: LGHNA, YSLEER.

The chain links TRBV4-3 to TRBJ1-6; 10 bases align to TRBD1. The receptor comes from a man aged 25-40 years in good health and CMV-seronegative. Sequencing was done on a sample of PBMCs. The CDR3 DNA reads as TGCGCCAGCAGCCAAGCGGGACAGGGGTTTTCACCCCTCCACTTT. Its translation: CASSQAGQGFSPLHF.